A selection of T cell receptor beta chains follows, all from one sample in a study of T cell clonotyping in hematopoietic cell transplantation. Here immunoSEQ multiplex PCR was the method, and the copy in TCRdb shows in-frame clones only, minus some. Counted here are 35,000 to 45,000 clones, approximately 89% occurring once; the ten biggest clones make up about 2%. The specimen sequenced was peripheral blood mononuclear cells. The receptors come from a woman between 35 and 50 years old in good health. Some clones in this sample may be carry-over from other donors' samples. CDR3s include the opening cysteine and the closing phenylalanine or tryptophan. D genes are given only for firm matches. Where a row states a size, it is once, few, many or the class of an expanded clone; other rows omit it.

TRBV27,once,TRBD2,16,TRBJ2-5,TGTGCCAGCAGTCCCGAGGCTAGCGGGAGTTCAGAGACCCAGTACTTC,CASSPEASGSSETQYF
TRBV28,.,.,11,TRBJ2-2,TGTGCCAGCATAGGCGACGGGGAGCTGTTTTTT,CASIGDGELFF
TRBV4-2,.,TRBD1,19,TRBJ2-6,TGTGCCAGCAGCCAAGGACCGGGACAGGGTCCCCAAAGGGCCAACGTCCTGACTTTC,CASSQGPGQGPQRANVLTF
TRBV5-1,few,.,12,TRBJ1-2,TGCGCCAGCAGCCGCGATACGTATGGCTACACCTTC,CASSRDTYGYTF
TRBV28,.,.,15,TRBJ1-4,TGTGCCAGCAGTACTACAGGGTCCCTGAATGAAAAACTGTTTTTT,CASSTTGSLNEKLFF
TRBV6-5,.,TRBD1,14,TRBJ1-4,TGTGCCAGCAGTGCGAGGGACAGGGCTGAAAAACTGTTTTTT,CASSARDRAEKLFF
TRBV28,.,.,14,TRBJ1-1,TGTGCCAGCAGTTTATCCCCTACAGGGACTGAAGCTTTCTTT,CASSLSPTGTEAFF
TRBV7-2,.,.,14,TRBJ1-5,TGTGCCAGCAGCTTAAAGGTGGGGCATCAGCCCCAGCATTTT,CASSLKVGHQPQHF
TRBV2,.,TRBD1,13,TRBJ1-1,TGTGCCAGGAGGACAGGGGGGGCGGTTGAAGCTTTCTTT,CARRTGGAVEAFF
TRBV5-1,.,.,15,TRBJ1-3,TGCGCCAGCAGCTACGAGTCGAGCTCTGGAAACACCATATATTTT,CASSYESSSGNTIYF
TRBV7-9,.,TRBD1,14,TRBJ2-7,TGTGCCAGCAGCCCGGGACAGGAGGGGGACGAGCAGTACTTC,CASSPGQEGDEQYF
TRBV2,.,.,14,TRBJ2-3,TGTGCCAGCAGTGACGTCAGGAGCACAGATACGCAGTATTTT,CASSDVRSTDTQYF
TRBV28,.,TRBD1,17,TRBJ1-2,TGTGCCAGCAGTTCTAACCCCGGGACAGGGTCGAACTATGGCTACACCTTC,CASSSNPGTGSNYGYTF
TRBV19,.,TRBD1,16,TRBJ1-2,TGTGCCAGTAGTACCCCTACAGGGGGCCTGACCTATGGCTACACCTTC,CASSTPTGGLTYGYTF
TRBV6-1,.,.,15,TRBJ1-5,TGTGCCAGCAGTGAAAGGTGGGGAGGCAATCAGCCCCAGCATTTT,CASSERWGGNQPQHF
TRBV2,.,.,12,TRBJ2-7,TGTGCCAGCAAAGAGTACGGATACGAGCAGTACTTC,CASKEYGYEQYF
TRBV7-2,.,.,13,TRBJ2-7,TGTGCCAGCAGCCTCCGGGAGTCCTACGAGCAGTACTTC,CASSLRESYEQYF
TRBV11-2,.,TRBD2,17,TRBJ2-1,TGTGCCAGCAGCTTAGGTTCTGCACTAGCGGGAGGGGGTGAGCAGTTCTTC,CASSLGSALAGGGEQFF
TRBV2,.,.,12,TRBJ2-7,TGTGCCAGCCTGGGTTCAACCTACGAGCAGTACTTC,CASLGSTYEQYF
TRBV5-1,.,TRBD1,13,TRBJ1-2,TGCGCCAGCAGCCTACCGGGACAGGGTGCCTACACCTTC,CASSLPGQGAYTF
TRBV7-9,.,.,13,TRBJ1-4,TGTGCCAGCAGCTTAGCGTTTTTGGAAAAACTGTTTTTT,CASSLAFLEKLFF
TRBV30,.,.,12,TRBJ1-6,TGTGCCACTGCCGACATTAGTTCACCCCTCCACTTT,CATADISSPLHF
TRBV4-2,once,.,14,TRBJ2-3,TGTGCCAGCAGCCAAGTAGGGATCACAGATACGCAGTATTTT,CASSQVGITDTQYF
TRBV7-3,.,TRBD2,16,TRBJ2-2,TGTGCCAGCAGCTTATTCGCTAGCGGGAATTTCGGGGAGCTGTTTTTT,CASSLFASGNFGELFF
TRBV19,.,.,14,TRBJ2-1,TGTGCCAGTAGTATAGCGGGAGATGGTGGTGAGCAGTTCTTC,CASSIAGDGGEQFF
TRBV19,.,.,14,TRBJ1-5,TGTGCCAGTGGACGGACAGAGGTGGCTCAGCCCCAGCATTTT,CASGRTEVAQPQHF
TRBV9,.,TRBD2,18,TRBJ2-3,TGTGCCAGCAGCGTGGATGGGACTAGCGGGAGGCAGGGAGATACGCAGTATTTT,CASSVDGTSGRQGDTQYF
TRBV28,once,TRBD1,15,TRBJ1-4,TGTGCCAGCAGTCTCCAACAGGGGGTGGTTGAAAAACTGTTTTTT,CASSLQQGVVEKLFF
TRBV5-1,once,TRBD1,15,TRBJ2-7,TGCGCCAGCAGCTTGGGGACAGGGAATCTCGACGAGCAGTACTTC,CASSLGTGNLDEQYF
TRBV19,.,.,13,TRBJ1-5,TGTGCCATTGGGGGCCGATGGGGTCAGCCCCAGCATTTT,CAIGGRWGQPQHF
TRBV14,.,TRBD2,16,TRBJ2-7,TGTGCCAGCAGCCAAATTTCCTTGGGCGGGAGCTACGAGCAGTACTTC,CASSQISLGGSYEQYF
TRBV7-9,.,TRBD2,16,TRBJ2-3,TGTGCCAGCAGCCGCGCTAGCGGGAGTGGTGGGGATACGCAGTATTTT,CASSRASGSGGDTQYF
TRBV19,.,TRBD2,15,TRBJ2-1,TGTGCCAGTAGTGGTCGGCAGCTAGCGGGAGTGGAGCAGTTCTTC,CASSGRQLAGVEQFF
TRBV7-2,.,.,12,TRBJ1-1,TGTGCCAGCAGCTTCGGGGGGAGTGAAGCTTTCTTT,CASSFGGSEAFF
TRBV10-1,.,.,11,TRBJ2-7,TGCGCCAGCAGTGGCTCCTACGAGCAGTACTTC,CASSGSYEQYF
TRBV5-1,.,.,14,TRBJ2-7,TGCGCCAGCAGCTTGCCCGCAGACTCCTACGAGCAGTACTTC,CASSLPADSYEQYF
TRBV25-1,.,TRBD2,16,TRBJ2-2,TGTGCCAGCAGTTCCCATAGCGGGAGGCGGAACGGGGAGCTGTTTTTT,CASSSHSGRRNGELFF
TRBV11-2,.,TRBD2,18,TRBJ2-7,TGTGCCAGCAGCTCGAAACGGACTAGCGGGATTTCGCCCTACGAGCAGTACTTC,CASSSKRTSGISPYEQYF
TRBV7-8,.,.,14,TRBJ1-2,TGTGCCAGCAGCCACGAGGGACAAGTCTATGGCTACACCTTC,CASSHEGQVYGYTF
TRBV29-1,few,TRBD1,12,TRBJ1-2,TGCAGCGTGGCACAGGGGGACTATGGCTACACCTTC,CSVAQGDYGYTF
TRBV6-5,.,.,15,TRBJ1-1,TGTGCCAGCACTCCCCTCGGGGCAGGGGACACTGAAGCTTTCTTT,CASTPLGAGDTEAFF
TRBV25-1,once,.,15,TRBJ2-5,TGTGCCAGCAGTGACCCAGACGGACCCCGGGAGACCCAGTACTTC,CASSDPDGPRETQYF
TRBV10-3,.,TRBD2,15,TRBJ2-3,TGTGCCATCAACGGACTAGCGGACAGCACAGATACGCAGTATTTT,CAINGLADSTDTQYF
TRBV4-3,.,.,13,TRBJ1-1,TGCGCCAGCAGCCAAGATAGGTTTACAAAAGCTTTCTTT,CASSQDRFTKAFF
TRBV19,.,TRBD2,17,TRBJ2-3,TGTGCCAGTAGTATGGCTTTGCCTAGCGGGGCTCCCGGTACGCAGTATTTT,CASSMALPSGAPGTQYF
TRBV5-6,.,.,16,TRBJ2-2,TGTGCCAGCAGCTTGGCCGGAACACCGAACACCGGGGAGCTGTTTTTT,CASSLAGTPNTGELFF
TRBV4-3,.,.,12,TRBJ2-1,TGCGCCAGCAGCCAGAGGAGGGCTGAGCAGTTCTTC,CASSQRRAEQFF
TRBV4-1,.,.,15,TRBJ2-7,TGCGCCAGCAGCCAAGGGGACCGATTTTCCTACGAGCAGTACTTC,CASSQGDRFSYEQYF